This T cell receptor beta chain was identified during a study of blood T cells in healthy people across ages. Germline V gene lookup returns CDR1 KGHSH and CDR2 LQKENI. V shed 6 bases and J shed 7 bases, with 21 bases lying between them. This CDR3 comprises 15 residues. Findings of the study overall: Long-lived donors carried more naive CD4+ cells and greater diversity than aged donors. Age showed a roughly linear inverse relationship with TCR beta diversity per million T cells. It was not possible, with unsorted PBMCs, to conclusively compare naive and antigen-experienced cells.

To note about this clonotype: Its antigen is currently unknown.

Next came a second PCR, run for about 7 to 12 cycles, which used a sample-barcoded 5' primer along with a J-beta primer mix. Each sample yielded at least 3 million CDR3-containing paired-end reads. TCRdb recomputed calls from the 5' RACE reads with MiXCR, one row per CDR3 protein. The sample contains hundreds of thousands of distinct CDR3 sequences, over 40% of which appear only once. The chain couples TRBV18 to TRBJ1-2, with a tentative D call TRBD1 (6 bases). Sequencing used blood. The TCR originated in a woman aged 80 or over in good health. CDR3 bases: TGTGCCAGCTCGCCAACCGGACAGACTGCAAGTGGCTACACCTTC. This translates into CASSPTGQTASGYTF.